This T cell receptor beta chain was identified in a study of T cell repertoires in cytomegalovirus infection. About the research overall: Peptides in the study included HLA-C-restricted and HLA-B-restricted CMV epitopes. Both a matching HLA type and CMV infection were indicated by public TCR beta signatures.

With regard to this clonotype: Its specificity is unknown.

With V trimmed by 4 bases and J by 4 bases, 3 bases remained unmatched. Per germline, CDR1 MNHEY and CDR2 SMNVEV (reference sequence). The CDR3 extends over 14 amino acids. Study conclusions and caveats: The ex vivo response showed dominance by HLA-C-restricted CMV-specific TCR beta clonotypes. Adding up the frequency of public TCR beta families identified people who carried CMV plus the relevant HLA.

TCRdb re-analysed the reads in MiXCR, keeping a single row per CDR3 protein. The top ten hold 11% to 15% of the sample, which has about a million distinct CDR3 sequences, around 32% seen once. The sequenced sample was cultured CD8+ T cells from PBMCs, obtained from culture after CMV antigen stimulation. The rearrangement links TRBV27 to TRBJ2-3, with 9 positions matching TRBD1. This receptor was taken from a human donor in good health (CMV status not recorded). Some clones in this sample may be carry-over from other donors' samples. The CDR3 DNA sequence: TGTGCCAGCAGTTCCCGGACAGGGGCAGATACGCAGTATTTT. Translation: CASSSRTGADTQYF.